This is a list of T cell receptor beta chains from one sample in a study of post-analysis software for immune sequencing data. One entry per CDR3 protein results from TCRdb running MiXCR on the PCR reads. The profile shows about 540,000 distinct CDR3 sequences, approximately 31% of them singletons. Input material: blood. These receptors all come from a girl younger than 18 with multiple sclerosis. The CDR3 runs from the conserved cysteine through the conserved F or W. The D gene is left open where the match is weak. A row's size may be missing; if present it is once, few, many or a size class.

NA NA TRBJ2-5 TRBV5-1 CASSWGNAGAGLEETQYF TGCGCCAGCAGCTGGGGGAATGCAGGGGCAGGTTTAGAAGAGACCCAGTACTTC
NA NA TRBJ1-1 TRBV20-1 CSPCSGLEAFF TGCAGCCCTTGCTCCGGACTTGAAGCTTTCTTT
NA TRBD1 TRBJ2-5 TRBV20-1 CSAIPSPAGGMETQYF TGCAGTGCAATCCCCTCCCCGGCAGGGGGAATGGAGACCCAGTACTTC
few NA TRBJ2-7 TRBV9 CASSEDLLSYEQYF TGTGCCAGCAGTGAGGACCTCCTGTCCTACGAGCAGTACTTC
few TRBD1 TRBJ1-2 TRBV11-2 CASSLGTGRMGYTF TGTGCCAGCAGCTTAGGGACAGGGAGGATGGGCTACACCTTC
NA TRBD1 TRBJ1-2 TRBV4-1 CASSQDSGGPYGYTF TGCGCCAGCAGCCAGGACTCAGGGGGTCCCTATGGCTACACCTTC
few NA TRBJ2-3 TRBV9 CASSPHARPDTQYF TGTGCCAGCAGCCCCCATGCCCGGCCAGATACGCAGTATTTT
NA TRBD1 TRBJ1-2 TRBV6-6 CASSSRGRGRSYGYTF TGTGCCAGCAGTTCACGGGGCAGGGGGCGTAGCTATGGCTACACCTTC
NA NA TRBJ1-4 TRBV7-2 CASSKQMAPNEKLFF TGTGCCAGCAGCAAGCAAATGGCCCCTAATGAAAAACTGTTTTTT
NA TRBD1 TRBJ1-5 TRBV7-2 CASSLEGQGWGPQHF TGTGCCAGCAGCTTAGAGGGACAGGGGTGGGGGCCCCAGCATTTT
NA TRBD1 TRBJ2-3 TRBV29-1 CSVEEGGQGRDTQYF TGCAGCGTTGAAGAAGGGGGACAGGGGAGAGATACGCAGTATTTT
few NA TRBJ1-5 TRBV15 CATSRVGVLPQHF TGTGCCACCAGCAGAGTTGGGGTTCTGCCCCAGCATTTT
few NA TRBJ2-1 TRBV11-2 CASSLDSQGQFF TGTGCCAGCAGCTTAGACTCCCAGGGGCAGTTCTTC
NA TRBD2 TRBJ2-1 TRBV5-1 CASRRTSGTVEQFF TGCGCCAGCAGGCGCACTAGCGGTACCGTTGAGCAGTTCTTC
few TRBD1 TRBJ2-3 TRBV27 CASMVQGAHGDTQYF TGTGCCAGCATGGTCCAGGGGGCGCACGGAGATACGCAGTATTTT
few TRBD1 TRBJ1-5 TRBV5-1 CASSLSGQGHQPQHF TGCGCCAGCAGCTTGTCGGGACAGGGGCATCAGCCCCAGCATTTT
NA TRBD2 TRBJ2-2 TRBV12-3/TRBV12-4 CASSTSGGSRELFF TGTGCCAGCAGTACCAGCGGGGGTTCGAGGGAGCTGTTTTTT
many NA TRBJ1-2 TRBV28 CASSLLGGYTF TGTGCCAGCAGTTTATTGGGGGGCTACACCTTC
many TRBD1 TRBJ2-1 TRBV7-8 CASSRGTGGTYNEQFF TGTGCCAGCAGCAGGGGAACAGGGGGCACCTACAATGAGCAGTTCTTC
NA NA TRBJ2-3 TRBV7-8 CASSTEDTQYF TGTGCCAGCAGCACGGAGGATACGCAGTATTTT
few TRBD1 TRBJ1-2 TRBV4-2 CASSQEGQGDTNYGYTF TGTGCCAGCAGCCAAGAAGGGCAGGGGGACACTAACTATGGCTACACCTTC
NA NA TRBJ1-1 TRBV6-5 CASSNPARGVTEAFF TGTGCCAGCAGTAACCCCGCGAGGGGGGTCACTGAAGCTTTCTTT
NA TRBD2 TRBJ2-3 TRBV4-2 CASRKRGEGTDTQYF TGTGCCAGCAGAAAACGCGGGGAGGGGACAGATACGCAGTATTTT
few NA TRBJ2-1 TRBV11-2 CASSSILQGRGDEQFF TGTGCCAGCAGCTCAATCCTGCAGGGTCGCGGGGATGAGCAGTTCTTC
few TRBD2 TRBJ2-1 TRBV20-1 CSAPTSGGAYEQFF TGCAGTGCCCCGACTAGCGGGGGGGCCTATGAGCAGTTCTTC
few TRBD1 TRBJ1-5 TRBV6-6 CASSYSGTGSNQPQHF TGTGCCAGCAGTTACTCGGGGACAGGGAGCAATCAGCCCCAGCATTTT
NA TRBD2 TRBJ2-1 TRBV6-5 CASSYRATREHTYNEQFF TGTGCCAGCAGTTACCGGGCTACGCGGGAGCACACCTACAATGAGCAGTTCTTC
few NA TRBJ2-3 TRBV7-3 CASGDSGADTQYF TGTGCCAGCGGGGACAGCGGGGCAGATACGCAGTATTTT
few NA TRBJ2-7 TRBV20-1 CSARAPRSQQYF TGCAGTGCTAGGGCCCCGAGGAGCCAGCAGTACTTC
NA NA TRBJ1-5 TRBV5-1 CASSPRGEQPQHF TGCGCCAGCAGCCCTAGGGGGGAGCAGCCCCAGCATTTT
NA TRBD2 TRBJ2-7 TRBV10-3 CAINRDYSYEQYF TGTGCCATAAACCGGGACTACTCCTACGAGCAGTACTTC
NA TRBD2 TRBJ2-1 TRBV2 CASSELAGGQGEQFF TGTGCCAGCAGTGAGCTAGCGGGGGGGCAGGGTGAGCAGTTCTTC
many NA TRBJ2-3 TRBV10-2 CASSPVYASTDTQYF TGCGCCAGCAGCCCCGTCTACGCCAGCACAGATACGCAGTATTTT
NA NA TRBJ2-2 TRBV24-1 CATSDEGSYTGELFF TGTGCCACCAGTGATGAAGGGAGTTACACCGGGGAGCTGTTTTTT
NA NA TRBJ1-1 TRBV6-1 CASSPGLRITEAFF TGTGCCAGCAGTCCGGGACTCAGGATCACTGAAGCTTTCTTT
few TRBD2 TRBJ2-1 TRBV11-2 CASSARAGGYYNEQFF TGTGCCAGCAGCGCACGAGCGGGGGGTTACTACAATGAGCAGTTCTTC
NA NA TRBJ1-2 TRBV10-2 CASSEAAGPMHYGYTF TGCGCCAGCAGTGAAGCGGCAGGACCCATGCACTATGGCTACACCTTC
NA NA TRBJ2-5 TRBV4-2 CVSSQDKGETQYF TGTGTCAGCAGCCAAGATAAGGGTGAGACCCAGTACTTC
NA NA TRBJ2-3 TRBV5-5 CASSFSGTPSTDTQYF TGTGCCAGCAGCTTCTCGGGGACCCCGAGCACAGATACGCAGTATTTT
few TRBD1 TRBJ2-1 TRBV20-1 CSAQPGDRGYNEQFF TGCAGTGCCCAACCCGGGGACAGGGGATACAATGAGCAGTTCTTC
few NA TRBJ2-1 TRBV24-1 CATSGANEQFF TGTGCCACCAGTGGAGCCAATGAGCAGTTCTTC
few TRBD2 TRBJ2-4 TRBV2 CASGTSGGKNIQYF TGTGCCAGCGGGACTAGCGGGGGAAAAAACATTCAGTACTTC
NA NA TRBJ1-5 TRBV20-1 CSARDWGGVNQPQHF TGCAGTGCTAGAGACTGGGGGGGTGTTAATCAGCCCCAGCATTTT
NA TRBD1 TRBJ2-3 TRBV10-3 CAIRKGQGGVGTDTQYF TGTGCCATCAGGAAAGGACAGGGTGGTGTTGGCACAGATACGCAGTATTTT
NA NA TRBJ1-1 TRBV5-1 CASSLVSGAGGTEAFF TGCGCCAGCAGCTTGGTGTCAGGGGCTGGCGGCACTGAAGCTTTCTTT
NA TRBD1 TRBJ2-3 TRBV7-9 CASSLPPGQGKDTQYF TGTGCCAGCAGCTTACCACCGGGACAGGGAAAAGATACGCAGTATTTT